What follows are 32 T cell receptor beta chains derived from one specimen sequenced in a study of PD-1 blockade in classical Hodgkin lymphoma. Assay: immunoSEQ multiplex PCR; the TCRdb copy retains only in-frame clones and omits some. Of 25,000 to 35,000 clones listed, roughly 70% were seen once; the top ten hold 13% to 15%. The patients all showed relapse after autologous stem cell transplantation, while their brentuximab vedotin exposure varied. Sequenced material: peripheral blood mononuclear cells (PBMCs), taken before the second cycle of nivolumab. The receptor set was obtained from a human donor with classical Hodgkin lymphoma.

This chain joins TRBV28 and TRBJ1-2; 9 bases map to TRBD1. The V segment lost 7 bases and the J segment 0 bases; nucleotides outside the gene matches: 3. CDR1 and CDR2 from the germline V gene are MDHEN and SYDVKM. The CDR3 loop spans 14 amino acids. The CDR3 protein is CASTRDRANYGYTF. The CDR3 coding sequence is TGTGCCAGCACCCGGGACAGGGCTAACTATGGCTACACCTTC.

This clone was observed a few times. The chain links TRBV4-1 to TRBJ1-5; 7 bases align to TRBD1. Germline V gives CDR1 MGHRA, CDR2 YSYEKL. The trim removed 2 bases at V and 6 bases at J, leaving 16 bases unmatched. This CDR3 has 18 residues. The CDR3 sequence: CASSQTGTLTGLGQPQHF. The DNA for the CDR3 is TGCGCCAGCAGCCAAACGGGGACCCTGACAGGGCTGGGTCAGCCCCAGCATTTT.

The chain has TRBV29-1 and TRBJ2-4, with TRBD2 matching over 14 bases. Germline values: CDR1 SQVTM, CDR2 ANQGSEA. The J segment lost 9 bases and the V segment lost 7 bases, leaving 8 bases of the junction unmatched. This CDR3 is 14 amino acids long. The CDR3 DNA is TGCAGCGCCCAGACTAGCGGGGGGGACGGCATTCAGTACTTC. This gives the protein CSAQTSGGDGIQYF.

The chain is built from TRBV18 and TRBJ2-2; no reliable D call. Trimming left V 2 bases short and J 10 bases short, with 11 bases between. Germline CDR1 reads KGHSH; CDR2 reads LQKENI. CDR3 size: 13 residues. CDR3 DNA sequence: TGTGCCAGCTCACCAGGGCGGCAGGAGGAGCTGTTTTTT. The encoded protein is CASSPGRQEELFF.

The sample holds a few counts of this clone. This chain uses TRBV2 with TRBJ2-2; D is undetermined. The CDR3 spans 16 residues. CDR1 and CDR2 from the germline V gene are SNHLY and FYNNEI. V gave up 2 bases and J gave up 0 bases, with 10 bases separating them. For the CDR3, the DNA is TGTGCCAGCAGTGAATGGGCACGGCCGAACACCGGGGAGCTGTTTTTT. The encoded protein is CASSEWARPNTGELFF.

V and J are TRBV10-2 and TRBJ1-4; 8 bases map to TRBD1. After removal of 6 bases from V and 5 bases from J, the junction contained 8 bases not matched to a gene. Germline CDR1 and CDR2: WSHSY and SAAADI. The CDR3 is 15 amino acids. The CDR3 DNA reads TGCGCCAGCAGGAGAGGACAGGGAGGAAATGAAAAACTGTTTTTT. As protein: CASRRGQGGNEKLFF.

V is TRBV7-2 and J is TRBJ2-7; unclear D gene. Germline CDR1 reads SGHTA; CDR2 reads FQGNSA. This CDR3 contains 13 residues. Between the trimmed V and J ends, which lost 7 bases and 5 bases, there was a span of 15 bases. In DNA, the CDR3 is TGTGCCAGCACTCAGTACGGAATGAACGAGCAGTACTTC. Protein sequence: CASTQYGMNEQYF.

The chain uses TRBV7-7 and TRBJ2-7; 8 nucleotides align to TRBD1. Germline CDR1 is SSHAT and CDR2 is FNYEAQ (reference sequence). The CDR3 runs 14 residues. Trimming cost V 1 base and J 5 bases; bases outside gene matches: 4. CDR3 sequence (DNA): TGTGCCAGCAGCTTAGAGGGACAGGTTAACGAGCAGTACGTC. It codes for CASSLEGQVNEQYV.

V is TRBV7-3 and J is TRBJ2-1; the match to TRBD2 covers 15 bases. CDR1 and CDR2 from the germline V gene are SGHTA and FQGTGA. The CDR3 has 16 amino acids. V shed 5 bases, J shed 8 bases, and the junction held 7 bases outside the gene matches. The DNA for the CDR3 is TGTGCCAGCAGCGCCGGACTAGCGGGGGGGCGTCATGAGCAGTTCTTC. Amino acid sequence: CASSAGLAGGRHEQFF.

The chain employs TRBV7-9 and TRBJ1-1; tentatively, D is TRBD1 (5 bases). Trimming shortened V by 1 base and J by 5 bases, and 14 bases separated the two germline ends. This CDR3 has 15 residues. From germline, CDR1 is SEHNR and CDR2 FQNEAQ (reference sequence). DNA of the CDR3: TGTGCCAGCAGCTTAGGTAGGGGTTCGGGTACTGAAGCTTTCTTT. Amino acid sequence: CASSLGRGSGTEAFF.

This clone appeared many times. V is TRBV11-2 and J is TRBJ2-5, with TRBD1 identical over 10 bases. Germline V CDR1 and CDR2: SGHAT, FQNNGV. Trimming removed 5 bases from V and 7 bases from J; junction bases left unmatched: 7. The CDR3 has 14 residues. This CDR3 is CASSPGTGAGTQYF. The CDR3 nucleotides are TGTGCCAGCAGCCCCGGGACAGGGGCTGGGACCCAGTACTTC.

V gene TRBV28 combines with J gene TRBJ1-4; D ambiguous. The V end lost 3 bases, the J end lost 1 base, and 9 bases lay between the germline ends. Germline V lookup: CDR1 MDHEN, CDR2 SYDVKM. The CDR3 loop spans 15 amino acids. CDR3 region: CASSLGGLTNEKLFF. The CDR3, as DNA: TGTGCCAGCAGTTTGGGAGGGCTAACTAATGAAAAACTGTTTTTT.

The gene calls are TRBV27 and TRBJ1-2, with D possibly being TRBD1 (6 bases). Germline loops: CDR1 MNHEY, CDR2 SMNVEV (reference sequence). The CDR3 contains 15 residues. V gave up 2 bases and J gave up 8 bases, with 18 bases separating them. For the CDR3, the DNA is TGTGCCAGCAGTTTAATCCCCCAGGGGTTGGTGGGCTACACCTTC. This gives the protein CASSLIPQGLVGYTF.

This chain joins TRBV6-5 and TRBJ2-7; D is perhaps TRBD1 (5 bases). The CDR3 sequence is 12 residues long. Germline CDR1 and CDR2: MNHEY and SVGAGI. Here the CDR3 reads CASSYGAMSRDV. CDR3 in DNA: TGTGCCAGCAGTTACGGGGCCATGTCAAGGGACGTC.

Many counts were recorded for this clone. The V gene is TRBV5-1, the J gene TRBJ2-3, with D perhaps TRBD2 (5 bases). From germline, CDR1 is SGHRS and CDR2 YFSETQ. With 3 bases removed from V and 6 bases from J, the gap between germline ends came to 8 bases. The CDR3 extends over 12 amino acids. DNA for the CDR3: TGCGCCAGCAGCTCCCGAGGGGATACGCAGTATTTT. Translating gives CASSSRGDTQYF.

The chain is built from TRBV5-1 and TRBJ2-1, with D tentatively TRBD1 or TRBD2 (5 bases each). Germline values: CDR1 SGHRS, CDR2 YFSETQ. V lost 0 bases to trimming and J lost 11 bases, with 12 bases between them. The CDR3 contains 13 residues. CDR3 nucleotide sequence: TGCGCCAGCAGCTTGGTCTCGAGGGGCCAGCAGTTCTTC. It specifies CASSLVSRGQQFF.

The V call is TRBV6-1, the J call TRBJ2-5; D gene unclear. V lost 8 bases and J 0 bases, leaving 10 bases between the germline ends. Germline CDR1 MNHNS, CDR2 SASEGT. This CDR3 spans 13 amino acids. This CDR3 is CASLRKYQETQYF. The CDR3 DNA reads TGTGCCAGCCTCCGAAAGTACCAAGAGACCCAGTACTTC.

The rearrangement uses TRBV7-8 and TRBJ1-1; D unresolved. The germline V and J ends were trimmed by 2 bases and 6 bases, with 13 bases remaining between them. Germline V gives CDR1 SGHVS, CDR2 FQNEAQ. The CDR3 contains 14 residues. CDR3 sequence (DNA): TGTGCCAGCAGCTTAAGTCCGGGCTTGGCTGAAGCTTTCTTT. Residues: CASSLSPGLAEAFF.

The V and J genes are TRBV5-6 and TRBJ1-1; TRBD1 is a possible D gene (6 bases). This CDR3 is 14 amino acids long. Per the germline V gene, CDR1 is SGHDT and CDR2 is YYEEEE. Trimming cost V 0 bases and J 6 bases, with 12 bases left between them. CDR3 in amino acids: CASSLVPQGAEAFF. The CDR3 DNA sequence: TGTGCCAGCAGCTTGGTTCCACAGGGCGCTGAAGCTTTCTTT.

CDR3 sequence reads: CASSLDWGVRATEAFF. In DNA form, the CDR3 reads TGTGCCAGCAGCTTAGATTGGGGGGTTAGGGCCACTGAAGCTTTCTTT. This chain links TRBV11-2 with TRBJ1-1; possibly TRBD1 for D (5 bases). Per germline, CDR1 SGHAT and CDR2 FQNNGV. This CDR3 has 16 amino acids. Between the trimmed V and J ends, which lost 0 bases and 4 bases, there was a span of 15 bases.

The chain is built from TRBV5-1 and TRBJ1-5; D might be TRBD1 (6 bases). Germline V gives CDR1 SGHRS, CDR2 YFSETQ. V gave up 4 bases and J gave up 3 bases, with 14 bases separating them. The CDR3 covers 15 residues. CDR3 protein: CASSLMDSLNQPQHF. The CDR3 DNA reads as TGCGCCAGCAGCCTTATGGACAGCCTCAATCAGCCCCAGCATTTT. The full variable domain, completed using reference TRBV5-1 and TRBJ1-5, is KAGVTQTPRYLIKTRGQQVTLSCSPISGHRSVSWYQQTPGQGLQFLFEYFSETQRNKGNFPGRFSGRQFSNSRSEMNVSTLELGDSALYLCASSLMDSLNQPQHFGDGTRLSIL.

V usage is TRBV6-1 and J usage is TRBJ2-7; tentatively, D is TRBD1 (6 bases). With 1 base removed from V and 6 bases from J, the gap between germline ends came to 19 bases. Germline CDR1 and CDR2: MNHNS and SASEGT. This CDR3 has 16 residues. The CDR3 DNA reads TGTGCCAGCAGTGAAGGGTGGGCCGGCAGGGGCGGCGAGCAGTACTTC. It codes for CASSEGWAGRGGEQYF.

The chain carries TRBV28 and TRBJ1-5, with D perhaps matching TRBD1 (5 bases). Germline V gene sequence: CDR1 MDHEN, CDR2 SYDVKM. V was trimmed by 5 bases and J by 4 bases, leaving 9 bases between them. The CDR3 sequence is 13 residues long. The CDR3 here is CASSIPGNQPQHF. The DNA for the CDR3 is TGTGCCAGCAGTATCCCAGGGAATCAGCCCCAGCATTTT.

This chain connects TRBV7-2 to TRBJ2-3, with 8 bases that match TRBD2. V was pared by 5 bases and J by 0 bases, with 13 bases of the junction left unmatched. The V gene's germline CDR1 is SGHTA and CDR2 FQGNSA. This CDR3 has 18 amino acids. CDR3: CASSPPGGRGASTDTQYF. The CDR3 DNA follows: TGTGCCAGCAGCCCCCCGGGTGGGCGGGGGGCTAGCACAGATACGCAGTATTTT.

The rearrangement uses TRBV2 and TRBJ2-2; D is unclear. V lost 7 bases and J 1 base, leaving 4 bases between the germline ends. Germline V gene lookup returns CDR1 SNHLY and CDR2 FYNNEI. There are 12 residues in the CDR3. CDR3 amino acids: CASTGNTGELFF. CDR3 nucleotides: TGTGCCAGCACCGGGAACACCGGGGAGCTGTTTTTT.

This clone was observed a single time. The genes are TRBV7-9 and TRBJ2-2, with D possibly TRBD1 on 6 matching bases. Germline lookup yields CDR1 SEHNR and CDR2 FQNEAQ (reference sequence). V lost 5 bases and J 2 bases, leaving 15 bases between the germline ends. The CDR3 length is 16 residues. The CDR3 protein is CASSPFTGYNTGELFF. In DNA form, the CDR3 reads TGTGCCAGCAGCCCCTTTACAGGGTATAACACCGGGGAGCTGTTTTTT.

This clone occurred a few times. The chain links TRBV6-1 to TRBJ2-7; 7 positions agree with TRBD1. Per the germline V gene, CDR1 is MNHNS and CDR2 is SASEGT. V shed 6 bases and J 0 bases; nucleotides not matched to a gene: 8. The CDR3 consists of 15 residues. The chain's CDR3 is CASREQGMSSYEQYV. CDR3 DNA: TGTGCCAGCAGAGAACAGGGGATGAGCTCCTACGAGCAGTACGTC.

The rearrangement joins TRBV6-5 to TRBJ2-3; TRBD2 matches at 8 bases. V was pared by 3 bases and J by 1 base, with 3 bases of the junction left unmatched. The germline V gene has CDR1 MNHEY and CDR2 SVGAGI. The CDR3 is 15 amino acids. The CDR3 DNA follows: TGTGCCAGCAGTTATCAAGCGGGGGGCACAGATACGCAGTATTTT. Translating gives CASSYQAGGTDTQYF.

This clone occurred a few times. V gene TRBV28 combines with J gene TRBJ1-5; D gene uncertain. In germline, CDR1 is MDHEN, CDR2 SYDVKM. V was clipped by 5 bases and J by 3 bases, with 11 bases between them. The CDR3 runs 14 residues. CDR3 DNA: TGTGCCAGCAGTCCCTGGGGTACCAATCAGCCCCAGCATTTT. It codes for CASSPWGTNQPQHF.

The V call is TRBV2, the J call TRBJ2-3; 10 nucleotides align to TRBD2. Trimming at V came to 6 bases and at J to 3 bases, leaving 6 bases not matched to a gene. Germline V CDR1 and CDR2: SNHLY, FYNNEI. This CDR3 contains 15 residues. The CDR3 DNA reads as TGTGCCAGCAGACTAGCGGGGATTAGGACAGATACGCAGTATTTT. Residues: CASRLAGIRTDTQYF.

The chain joins TRBV28 to TRBJ1-5; no reliable D call. The CDR3 has 12 residues. The ends were cut back, 8 bases at V and 3 bases at J, with 8 bases in the middle. Germline V CDR1 and CDR2: MDHEN, SYDVKM. This CDR3 reads CASSTNNQPQHF. The CDR3 DNA reads as TGTGCCAGCTCAACAAACAATCAGCCCCAGCATTTT.

This chain connects TRBV7-8 to TRBJ1-3; 9 bases are a match to TRBD1. The germline V gene has CDR1 SGHVS and CDR2 FQNEAQ. Trimming removed 6 bases from V and 0 bases from J; junction bases left unmatched: 9. This CDR3 spans 17 amino acids. CDR3 bases: TGTGCCAGCAGGCGTGGACAGGGGAGTTCCTCTGGAAACACCATATATTTT. Amino acid sequence: CASRRGQGSSSGNTIYF.